The rows below give T cell receptor beta chains drawn from one sample of a study of OX40 agonist ivuxolimab in advanced cancers. TCRdb's copy holds only in-frame clones and misses some; the assay was immunoSEQ multiplex PCR. In the table there are tens of thousands of clones, about 88% of which are singletons. Sequences were derived from CD4+ or CD8+ T cells sorted from blood, sampled in a trial of the OX40 agonist ivuxolimab. The source of these receptors is an adult with an advanced solid tumor such as melanoma, head and neck, liver or kidney cancer. The CDR3 runs from the conserved cysteine through the conserved F or W. A D gene is named only where the DNA matches it firmly. Part of the rows lack a size; the others show once, few, many or a class for expanded clones.

clone size	D gene	V gene	J gene	CDR3 DNA	CDR3 protein
.	TRBD1	TRBV6-1	TRBJ1-2	TGTGCCAGCAGAGTGACAGGGGCATTGCGGGGCTACACCTTC	CASRVTGALRGYTF
.	TRBD1	TRBV7-3	TRBJ2-3	TGTGCCAGCAGCAAAACAGGGGGCGTAGATACGCAGTATTTT	CASSKTGGVDTQYF
medium-sized	.	TRBV29-1	TRBJ1-1	TGCAGCGGGGGATGGAGGTCTGAAGCTTTCTTT	CSGGWRSEAFF
.	.	TRBV30	TRBJ2-1	TGTGCCTGGAAAGTTTTTGGGGATAATGAGCAGTTCTTC	CAWKVFGDNEQFF
.	.	TRBV7-9	TRBJ2-3	TGTGCCAGCAGCTTGGACCTAGGGGGAGGACCCACAGATACGCAGTATTTT	CASSLDLGGGPTDTQYF
.	.	TRBV29-1	TRBJ1-1	TGCAGCGTTGAAAATTTAAGCAACACTGAAGCTTTCTTT	CSVENLSNTEAFF
.	.	TRBV25-1	TRBJ2-7	TGTGCCAGCAGTTGGGCGGCCCCGGCCGTGCAGTACTTC	CASSWAAPAVQYF
.	.	TRBV28	TRBJ2-7	TGTGCCAGCAGGGGGACTGAGGTTGGTGAGTACTTC	CASRGTEVGEYF
.	TRBD1	TRBV27	TRBJ2-7	TGTGCCAGCAGTACGGACAGGGTCTCCTACGAGCAGTACTTC	CASSTDRVSYEQYF
.	.	TRBV25-1	TRBJ2-7	TGTGCCAGCAGTGAATATGGGGGTCGGGAGCAGTACTTC	CASSEYGGREQYF
.	TRBD2	TRBV11-2	TRBJ2-7	TGTGCCAGCAGCTTAGAGGGCGGGAGGCGCTACGAGCAGTACTTC	CASSLEGGRRYEQYF
.	TRBD2	TRBV18	TRBJ2-7	TGTGCCAGCTCACCACTAGCGGGAGTCTACTACGAGCAGTACTTC	CASSPLAGVYYEQYF
.	.	TRBV10-2	TRBJ2-1	TGCGCCAGCACCCTGGGACCAAACAATGAGCAGTTCTTC	CASTLGPNNEQFF
.	.	TRBV5-4	TRBJ2-3	TGTGCCAGCAGCCTACCGACCACAGATACGCAGTATTTT	CASSLPTTDTQYF
.	.	TRBV7-3	TRBJ2-2	TGTGCCAGCAGCTTAGCCGGGACCGGGGAGCTGTTTTTT	CASSLAGTGELFF
once	.	TRBV10-2	TRBJ2-5	TGCGCCAGCGGTCAAGGGGAGACCCAGTACTTC	CASGQGETQYF
.	.	TRBV4-1	TRBJ2-1	TGCGCCAGCAGCCAAGATCCAGGACTAAGGGCCCTAGAGCAGTTCTTC	CASSQDPGLRALEQFF
.	.	TRBV18	TRBJ1-5	TGTGCCAGCTCATTATCAGCGGCCAAGAATCAGCCCCAGCATTTT	CASSLSAAKNQPQHF
.	TRBD2	TRBV7-3	TRBJ2-3	TGTGCCAGCAGCTTAAGTGGACTAGCGGGATCTTCCACAGATACGCAGTATTTT	CASSLSGLAGSSTDTQYF
once	TRBD2	TRBV7-8	TRBJ2-2	TGTGCCAGCAGCACTAGCGGGAGTGTCTTCGGGGAGCTGTTTTTT	CASSTSGSVFGELFF
.	TRBD1	TRBV7-9	TRBJ1-2	TGTGCCAGCAGCACCAATACAGGGGGTTCTGGCTACACCTTC	CASSTNTGGSGYTF
once	TRBD2	TRBV7-9	TRBJ2-5	TGTGCCAGCAGCGGACCGGGACTAGCTTTGGAGACCCAGTACTTC	CASSGPGLALETQYF
once	.	TRBV19	TRBJ1-2	TGTGCCAGTATCGGCAGGGGCCCCTATGGCTACACCTTC	CASIGRGPYGYTF
.	TRBD2	TRBV5-4	TRBJ2-5	TGTGCCAGCAGCCAGGGACTAGCGGGAGTCTCAGAGACCCAGTACTTC	CASSQGLAGVSETQYF
.	.	TRBV6-5	TRBJ2-7	TGTGCCAGCAGTAAAGGATACGAGCAGTACTTC	CASSKGYEQYF
.	TRBD1	TRBV7-9	TRBJ2-2	TGTGCCAGCAGCCAAGGGAGGGACAGGGGGCAAGCCGGGGAGCTGTTTTTT	CASSQGRDRGQAGELFF
.	TRBD1	TRBV28	TRBJ1-2	TGTGCCAGCAGTTTGTTGACAGGGTTTGGCTACACCTTC	CASSLLTGFGYTF
.	TRBD2	TRBV6-1	TRBJ2-7	TGTGCCAGCAGGCACGGACTAGCGGTCTACGAGCAGTACTTC	CASRHGLAVYEQYF
.	TRBD1	TRBV30	TRBJ2-7	TGTGCCTGGACAGGGGGCGCTTACGAGCAGTACTTC	CAWTGGAYEQYF
.	TRBD1	TRBV28	TRBJ1-2	TGTGCCAGCAGTTCCGGGACAGACCTACATGGCTACACCTTC	CASSSGTDLHGYTF
.	TRBD1	TRBV5-4	TRBJ2-5	TGTGCCAGCAGATCGGACAGGGAAGAGACCCAGTACTTC	CASRSDREETQYF
.	.	TRBV28	TRBJ1-5	TGTGCCAGCAAGGGAAGGGGGATTTCTAGCAATCAGCCCCAGCATTTT	CASKGRGISSNQPQHF
.	.	TRBV5-1	TRBJ1-1	TGCGCCAGCAGCTTGGAGCCGAACACTGAAGCTTTCTTT	CASSLEPNTEAFF
.	TRBD1	TRBV6-9	TRBJ1-5	TGTGCCAGCAGTTGCTCCCGGGACAGGGATGAACAGGCTCAGCCCCAGCATTTT	CASSCSRDRDEQAQPQHF
.	.	TRBV7-9	TRBJ1-5	TGTGCCAGCAGCTTAACCGCATTGGGGCCCCAGCATTTT	CASSLTALGPQHF
.	.	TRBV4-1	TRBJ2-3	TGCGCCAGCAGCCAAGGACTAGGGGGTACAGATACGCAGTATTTT	CASSQGLGGTDTQYF
once	.	TRBV2	TRBJ2-7	TGTGCCAGCTCGAGGGAGGAATACGAGCAGTACTTC	CASSREEYEQYF
.	.	TRBV2	TRBJ2-7	TGTGCCAGCAGTGAAAGGACCCTGGTTGAGCAGTACTTC	CASSERTLVEQYF
.	.	TRBV5-6	TRBJ2-5	TGTGCCAGCAGCGGGGGATCACCAGGGGAGACCCAGTACTTC	CASSGGSPGETQYF
.	.	TRBV9	TRBJ1-5	TGTGCCAGCAGCGTAGGGGCAACCAGCAATCAGCCCCAGCATTTT	CASSVGATSNQPQHF
once	.	TRBV18	TRBJ1-1	TGTGCCAGCTCACCCCAACAGAACACTGAAGCTTTCTTT	CASSPQQNTEAFF
.	.	TRBV18	TRBJ2-1	TGTGCCAGCTCACCACCAGGGAGCTCCTACAATGAGCAGTTCTTC	CASSPPGSSYNEQFF
.	TRBD2	TRBV29-1	TRBJ2-1	TGCAGCGCAGGGACTAGCGGTGAGCAGTTCTTC	CSAGTSGEQFF
.	.	TRBV28	TRBJ1-5	TGTGCCAGCAGCCCGGGAGGCGTTCAGCCCCAGCATTTT	CASSPGGVQPQHF
few	.	TRBV19	TRBJ1-1	TGTGCCAGTACCCCGTGGGCAGCGAACACTGAAGCTTTCTTT	CASTPWAANTEAFF
.	.	TRBV30	TRBJ2-4	TGTGCCTGGAAAGGAGGGGCCAAAAACATTCAGTACTTC	CAWKGGAKNIQYF
.	TRBD1	TRBV30	TRBJ2-7	TGTGCCCGAGGACAGGGGGGTGGGGAGCAGTACTTC	CARGQGGGEQYF
.	TRBD2	TRBV7-8	TRBJ2-1	TGTGCCAGCAGCAACCCGGTGATTAGCGGGAGTATCCATGAGCAGTTCTTC	CASSNPVISGSIHEQFF
.	TRBD2	TRBV5-1	TRBJ2-1	TGCGCCAGCAGCGCGGGACTAGCGGGAGGGCCCGGTGAGCAGTTCTTC	CASSAGLAGGPGEQFF
.	.	TRBV2	TRBJ2-1	TGTGCCAGCAGCAAAAGAGGGCTGTCCTACAATGAGCAGTTCTTC	CASSKRGLSYNEQFF
.	TRBD2	TRBV9	TRBJ2-2	TGTGCCAGCAGCGTAGGACTAGCGGCTCTTACCGGGGAGCTGTTTTTT	CASSVGLAALTGELFF
.	TRBD1	TRBV20-1	TRBJ1-1	TGCAGTGCTGACAGGGGGCCTGAAGCTTTCTTT	CSADRGPEAFF
once	.	TRBV6-9	TRBJ2-7	TGTGCCAGCAGTTATTCGGCAGGGGCCTACGTAAAGCAGTACTTC	CASSYSAGAYVKQYF
.	TRBD2	TRBV30	TRBJ2-5	TGTGCCTGGGCTAGCGGGATTGGAAAGACCCAGTACTTC	CAWASGIGKTQYF
once	.	TRBV5-4	TRBJ1-2	TGTGCCAGCAGCTATAGAGGGGGGGCGAATGGCTACACCTTC	CASSYRGGANGYTF
.	.	TRBV30	TRBJ1-1	TGTGCCTGGAGTGTACGTGTTCGGGCCAACACTGAAGCTTTCTTT	CAWSVRVRANTEAFF
.	TRBD2	TRBV4-2	TRBJ2-1	TGTGCCAGCAGCCAACGTCGGCAACTAGGGGCGGGAGGTGTGGGTGAGCAGTTCTTC	CASSQRRQLGAGGVGEQFF